These 16 T cell receptor beta chains came from one sample sequenced in a study of early T cells in non-severe SARS-CoV-2 infection. TCRdb re-called the 5' RACE reads with MiXCR, one entry per CDR3 protein. The sample has about 63,000 distinct CDR3 sequences; roughly 13% are singletons. The sequenced material came from whole blood. The receptors were sampled from an adult who was a healthcare worker with PCR-confirmed SARS-CoV-2 infection or an uninfected control (not recorded which).

The table lists this clonotype with many counts. The rearrangement links TRBV29-1 to TRBJ2-3; 7 positions match TRBD1. The germline V gene encodes CDR1 SQVTM and CDR2 ANQGSEA. V was pared by 6 bases and J by 0 bases, with 6 bases of the junction left unmatched. The CDR3 extends over 14 amino acids. The CDR3 nucleotides are TGCAGCGTACGGGACAGACGGAGCACAGATACGCAGTATTTT. It specifies CSVRDRRSTDTQYF.

This clonotype was seen ten or more times. V usage is TRBV20-1 and J usage is TRBJ1-2; D uncertain. Germline CDR1 DFQATT, CDR2 SNEGSKA (reference sequence). The CDR3 length is 14 residues. Trimming took 1 base from V and 5 from J, leaving 14 bases between them. The CDR3 region is CSARASARLYGYTF. CDR3 DNA: TGCAGTGCTAGAGCTTCAGCTAGACTTTATGGCTACACCTTC.

The chain has TRBV28 and TRBJ1-1; 7 bases agree with TRBD1. Germline V lookup: CDR1 MDHEN, CDR2 SYDVKM. The CDR3 contains 13 residues. Trimming removed 3 bases from V and 6 bases from J; junction bases left unmatched: 4. The chain's CDR3 is CASSFSGTAEAFF. The CDR3 region has the DNA TGTGCCAGCAGTTTCTCGGGGACAGCTGAAGCTTTCTTT.

This clonotype was detected many times. The chain links TRBV6-6 to TRBJ1-6, with 7 bases lining up with TRBD1. Germline trimming cut 5 bases from V and 10 bases from J; bases unmatched to any gene: 11. Looked up from germline, CDR1 is MNHNY and CDR2 is SVGAGI (reference sequence). This CDR3 region has 15 residues. DNA for the CDR3: TGTGCCAGCAGTCCCAGGGGGGGCTCAGGGTCACCCCTCCACTTT. This sequence encodes CASSPRGGSGSPLHF.

This clonotype has a count of ten or more. V and J are TRBV5-1 and TRBJ1-4; D possibly corresponds to TRBD1 (6 bases). V lost 2 bases and J 8 bases, leaving 13 bases between the germline ends. The length of the CDR3 is 14 residues. CDR1 is SGHRS, CDR2 YFSETQ, per germline. The DNA of the CDR3 is TGCGCCAGCAGCTTACCAGGGGCCAAGGAAAAACTGTTTTTT. Protein sequence: CASSLPGAKEKLFF.

This chain links TRBV9 with TRBJ2-5; 9 bases are shared with TRBD2. Germline assignment: CDR1 SGDLS and CDR2 YYNGEE. The CDR3 is 16 residues long. V trimming: 0 bases; J trimming: 1 base; junction bases outside the gene matches: 4. CDR3 bases: TGTGCCAGCAGCGTAGGGCAGCGGGGGGCCCAAGAGACCCAGTACTTC. Translated, it gives CASSVGQRGAQETQYF.

This clonotype was recorded many times. This rearrangement joins TRBV7-8 to TRBJ2-1; 7 nucleotides line up with TRBD1. This CDR3 has 14 residues. CDR1 is SGHVS, CDR2 FQNEAQ, per germline. J lost 5 bases, V lost 6 bases, and 7 bases had no gene match. The CDR3 coding sequence is TGTGCCAGCAGAGCCGACAGGGTAAACAATGAGCAGTTCTTC. It specifies CASRADRVNNEQFF.

This clonotype was detected ten times or more. The CDR3 DNA is TGTGCCAGCAGCGCGATAGATACGCAGTATTTT. It translates to CASSAIDTQYF. This chain joins TRBV2 and TRBJ2-3; the D is unclear. CDR3 length: 11 residues. V was pared by 6 bases and J by 5 bases, with 6 bases between. Germline CDR1 is SNHLY and CDR2 is FYNNEI.

The V gene is TRBV29-1, the J gene TRBJ1-1, with 7 bases fitting TRBD1. After removal of 4 bases from V and 1 base from J, the junction contained 6 bases not matched to a gene. Germline CDR1 reads SQVTM; CDR2 reads ANQGSEA. This CDR3 comprises 14 residues. The CDR3 loop is CSVVPAGGNTEAFF. The CDR3 coding sequence is TGCAGCGTTGTTCCGGCAGGGGGGAACACTGAAGCTTTCTTT.

This clonotype was seen more than once but under ten times. The CDR3 is CASTSRGPSLNGYTF. In DNA form, the CDR3 reads TGTGCCAGCACCTCCCGGGGGCCCAGCCTGAATGGCTACACCTTC. This rearrangement joins TRBV6-2 or TRBV6-3 to TRBJ1-2, with D perhaps TRBD1 (6 bases). There are 15 residues in the CDR3. The V gene's germline CDR1 is MNHEY and CDR2 SVGEGT. V was shortened by 7 bases and J by 6 bases, with 21 bases between the two germline ends.

This clonotype was counted ten times or more. In DNA form, the CDR3 reads TGTGCCAGCAGCCTGGGACTAGCGGGGGGCCCCAAGACCCGCTACAATGAGCAGTTCTTC. Translation gives CASSLGLAGGPKTRYNEQFF. The chain is built from TRBV9 and TRBJ2-1; TRBD2 matches 15 bases. The germline gives CDR1 SGDLS, CDR2 YYNGEE. V lost 4 bases to trimming and J lost 3 bases; unmatched junction nucleotides: 14. CDR3 length: 20 amino acids.

The chain couples TRBV20-1 to TRBJ2-3, with D perhaps matching TRBD2 (6 bases). Germline CDR1 reads DFQATT; CDR2 reads SNEGSKA (reference sequence). The CDR3 contains 19 residues. Trimming pared 6 bases from V and 3 bases from J, leaving 31 bases between. The CDR3 DNA is TGCAGTGCCTTATTGGGGGACTCACACCCAATCCTCATTACAGATACGCAGTATTTT. It translates to CSALLGDSHPILITDTQYF.

This chain uses TRBV7-9 with TRBJ2-1; the match to TRBD2 covers 9 bases. The CDR3 is 16 amino acids. Germline V gene data show CDR1 as SEHNR and CDR2 as FQNEAQ (reference sequence). The V segment lost 1 base and the J segment 4 bases; nucleotides outside the gene matches: 5. CDR3 bases: TGTGCCAGCAGCTTAGAAGCGGGGGGAGGTTACAATGAGCAGTTCTTC. This codes for CASSLEAGGGYNEQFF. Variable domain in full (rest from reference TRBV7-9 and TRBJ2-1): DTGVSQNPRHKITKRGQNVTFRCDPISEHNRLYWYRQTLGQGPEFLTYFQNEAQLEKSRLLSDRFSAERPKGSFSTLEIQRTEQGDSAMYLCASSLEAGGGYNEQFFGPGTRLTVL.

This clonotype was picked up many times. The chain combines TRBV12-3 or TRBV12-4 with TRBJ1-2; the match to TRBD1 covers 8 bases. This CDR3 has 14 residues. The trim removed 6 bases at V and 6 bases at J, leaving 9 bases unmatched. DNA for the CDR3: TGTGCCAGCAGGAAAGGACAGGGTGTCGATGGCTACACCTTC. Its protein is CASRKGQGVDGYTF.

This clonotype has a count of ten or more. V usage is TRBV4-1 and J usage is TRBJ1-5; no firm D call. Germline V gene data show CDR1 as MGHRA and CDR2 as YSYEKL. The CDR3 sequence is 14 residues long. V was pared by 4 bases and J by 0 bases, with 7 bases between. DNA for the CDR3: TGCGCCAGCAGCCCTAGAGATAGCAATCAGCCCCAGCATTTT. Translation gives CASSPRDSNQPQHF.

This clonotype was seen a few times. This chain connects TRBV9 to TRBJ1-2; the D is unclear. This CDR3 comprises 8 residues. V dropped 8 bases and J dropped 8 bases, with 4 bases sitting between them. Germline lookup yields CDR1 SGDLS and CDR2 YYNGEE. CDR3 coding DNA: TGTGCCAGGGCCGGCTACACCTTC. Protein sequence: CARAGYTF.